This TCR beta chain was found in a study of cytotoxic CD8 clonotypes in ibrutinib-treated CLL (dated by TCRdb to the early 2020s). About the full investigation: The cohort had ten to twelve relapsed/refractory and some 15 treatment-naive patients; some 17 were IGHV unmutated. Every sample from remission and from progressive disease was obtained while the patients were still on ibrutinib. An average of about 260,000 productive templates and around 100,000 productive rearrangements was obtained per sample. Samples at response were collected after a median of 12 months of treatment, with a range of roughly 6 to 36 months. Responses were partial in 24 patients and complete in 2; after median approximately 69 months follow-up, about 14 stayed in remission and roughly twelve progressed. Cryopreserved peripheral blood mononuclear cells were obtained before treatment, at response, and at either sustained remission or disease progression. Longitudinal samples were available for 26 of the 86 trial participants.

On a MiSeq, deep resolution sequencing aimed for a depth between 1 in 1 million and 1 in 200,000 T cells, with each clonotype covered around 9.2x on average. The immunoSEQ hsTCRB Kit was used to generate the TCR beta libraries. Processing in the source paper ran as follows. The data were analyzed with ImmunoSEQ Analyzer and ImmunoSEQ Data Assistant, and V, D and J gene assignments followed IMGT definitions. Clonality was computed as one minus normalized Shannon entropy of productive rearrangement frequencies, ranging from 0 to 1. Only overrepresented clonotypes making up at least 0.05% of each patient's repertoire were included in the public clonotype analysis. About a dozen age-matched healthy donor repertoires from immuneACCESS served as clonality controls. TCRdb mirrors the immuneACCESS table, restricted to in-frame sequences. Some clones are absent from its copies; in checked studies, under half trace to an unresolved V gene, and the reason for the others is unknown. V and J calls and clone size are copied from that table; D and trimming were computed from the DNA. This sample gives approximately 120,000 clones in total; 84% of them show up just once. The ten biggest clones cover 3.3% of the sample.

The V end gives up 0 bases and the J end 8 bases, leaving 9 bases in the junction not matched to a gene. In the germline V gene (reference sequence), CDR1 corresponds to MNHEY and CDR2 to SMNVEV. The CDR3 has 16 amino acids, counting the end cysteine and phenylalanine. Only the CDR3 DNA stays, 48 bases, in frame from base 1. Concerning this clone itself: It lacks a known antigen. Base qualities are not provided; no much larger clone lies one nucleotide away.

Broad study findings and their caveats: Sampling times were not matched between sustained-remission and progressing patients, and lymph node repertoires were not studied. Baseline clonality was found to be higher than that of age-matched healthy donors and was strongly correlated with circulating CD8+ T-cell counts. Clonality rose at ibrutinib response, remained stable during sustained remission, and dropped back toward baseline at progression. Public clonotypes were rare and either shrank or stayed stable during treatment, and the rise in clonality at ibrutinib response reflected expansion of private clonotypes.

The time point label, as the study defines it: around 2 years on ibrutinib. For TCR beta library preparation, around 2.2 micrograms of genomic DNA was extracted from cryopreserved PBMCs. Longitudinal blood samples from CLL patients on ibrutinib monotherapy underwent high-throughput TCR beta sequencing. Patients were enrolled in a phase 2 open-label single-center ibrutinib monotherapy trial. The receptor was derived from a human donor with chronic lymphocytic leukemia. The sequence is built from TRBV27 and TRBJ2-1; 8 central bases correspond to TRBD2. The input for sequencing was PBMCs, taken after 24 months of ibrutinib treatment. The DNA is TGTGCCAGCAGTTTATCGAGTCGGACTAGCCTATATGAGCAGTTCTTC. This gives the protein CASSLSSRTSLYEQFF.